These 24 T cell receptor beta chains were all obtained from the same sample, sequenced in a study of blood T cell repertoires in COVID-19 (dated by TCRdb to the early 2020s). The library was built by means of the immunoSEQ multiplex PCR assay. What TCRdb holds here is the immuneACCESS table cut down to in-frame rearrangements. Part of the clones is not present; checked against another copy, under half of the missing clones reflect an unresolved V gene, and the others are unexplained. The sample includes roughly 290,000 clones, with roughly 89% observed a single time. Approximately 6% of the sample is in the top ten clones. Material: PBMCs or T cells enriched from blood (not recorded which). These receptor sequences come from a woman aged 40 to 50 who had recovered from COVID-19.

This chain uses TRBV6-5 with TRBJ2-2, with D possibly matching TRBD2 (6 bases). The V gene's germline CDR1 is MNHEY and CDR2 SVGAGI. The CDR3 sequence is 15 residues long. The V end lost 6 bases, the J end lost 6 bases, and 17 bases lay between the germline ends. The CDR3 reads CASSRLATAPGELFF. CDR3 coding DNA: TGTGCCAGCAGCCGCCTAGCGACGGCACCCGGGGAGCTGTTTTTT.

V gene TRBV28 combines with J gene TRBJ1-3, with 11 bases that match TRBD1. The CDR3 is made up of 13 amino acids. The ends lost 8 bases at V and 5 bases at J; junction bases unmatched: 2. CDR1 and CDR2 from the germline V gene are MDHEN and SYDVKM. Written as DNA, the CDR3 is TGTGCCAGCGAGGACAGGGGGCGAAACACCATATATTTT. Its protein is CASEDRGRNTIYF.

CDR3: CASSRSYEQFF. In nucleotides, the CDR3 is TGTGCCAGCAGCAGAAGCTATGAGCAGTTCTTC. The V gene is TRBV7-2, the J gene TRBJ2-1; no reliable D call. V was pared by 5 bases and J by 8 bases, with 7 bases between. Per the germline V gene, CDR1 is SGHTA and CDR2 is FQGNSA. The CDR3 has 11 residues.

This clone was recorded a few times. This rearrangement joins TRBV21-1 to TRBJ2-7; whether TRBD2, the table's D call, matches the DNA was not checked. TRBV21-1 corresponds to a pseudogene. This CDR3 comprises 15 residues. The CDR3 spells CASSIKLAGVYEQYF. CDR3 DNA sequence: TGTGCCAGCAGCATAAAACTAGCGGGAGTCTACGAGCAGTACTTC.

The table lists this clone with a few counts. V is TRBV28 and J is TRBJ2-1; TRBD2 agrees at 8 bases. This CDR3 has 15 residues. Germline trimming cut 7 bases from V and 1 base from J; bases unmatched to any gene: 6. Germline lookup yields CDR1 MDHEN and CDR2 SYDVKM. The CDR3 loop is CASTLAGSSYNEQFF. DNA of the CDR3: TGTGCCAGCACATTAGCGGGATCGTCCTACAATGAGCAGTTCTTC.

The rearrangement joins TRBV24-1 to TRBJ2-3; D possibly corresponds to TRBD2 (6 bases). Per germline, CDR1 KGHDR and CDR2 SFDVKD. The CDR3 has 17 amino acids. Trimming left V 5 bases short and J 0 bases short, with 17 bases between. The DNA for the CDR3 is TGTGCCACCAGTGCCTCCGGGACTTCTTTAAGCACAGATACGCAGTATTTT. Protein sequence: CATSASGTSLSTDTQYF.

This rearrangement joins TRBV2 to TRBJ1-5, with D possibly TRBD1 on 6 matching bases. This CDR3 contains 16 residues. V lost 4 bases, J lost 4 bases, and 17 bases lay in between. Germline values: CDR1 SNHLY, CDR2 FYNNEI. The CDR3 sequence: CASSVGWTDSNQPQHF. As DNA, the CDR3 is TGTGCCAGCAGTGTTGGTTGGACAGATTCTAATCAGCCCCAGCATTTT.

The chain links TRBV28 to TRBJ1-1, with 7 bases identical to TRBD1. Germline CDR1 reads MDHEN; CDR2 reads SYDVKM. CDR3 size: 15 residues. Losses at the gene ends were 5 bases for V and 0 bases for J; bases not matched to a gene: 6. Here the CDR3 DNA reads TGTGCCAGCAGTCCATGGGACAGAGTGAACACTGAAGCTTTCTTT. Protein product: CASSPWDRVNTEAFF.

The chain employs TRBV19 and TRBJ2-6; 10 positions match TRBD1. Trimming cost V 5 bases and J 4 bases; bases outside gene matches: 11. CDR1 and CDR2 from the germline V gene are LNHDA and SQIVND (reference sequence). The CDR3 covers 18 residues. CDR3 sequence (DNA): TGTGCCAGTAGTGACAGGGGGCTTCGAGGCTTCGGGGCCAACGTCCTGACTTTC. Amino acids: CASSDRGLRGFGANVLTF.

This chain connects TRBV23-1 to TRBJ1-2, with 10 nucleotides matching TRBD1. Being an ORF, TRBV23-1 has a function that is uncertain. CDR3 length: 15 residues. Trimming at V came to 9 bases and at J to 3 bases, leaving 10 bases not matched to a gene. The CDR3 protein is CARGKAGTGDYGYTF. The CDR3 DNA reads TGCGCCAGGGGGAAAGCCGGGACAGGGGACTATGGCTACACCTTC.

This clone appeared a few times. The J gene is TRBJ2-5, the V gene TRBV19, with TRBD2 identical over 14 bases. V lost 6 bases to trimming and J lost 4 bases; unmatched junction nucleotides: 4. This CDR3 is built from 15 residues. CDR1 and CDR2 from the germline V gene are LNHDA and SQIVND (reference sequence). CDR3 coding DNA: TGTGCCAGTAGGACTAGCGGGAGGGCCGGAGAGACCCAGTACTTC. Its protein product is CASRTSGRAGETQYF. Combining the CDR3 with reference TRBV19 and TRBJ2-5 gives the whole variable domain DGGITQSPKYLFRKEGQNVTLSCEQNLNHDAMYWYRQDPGQGLRLIYYSQIVNDFQKGDIAEGYSVSREKKESFPLTVTSAQKNPTAFYLCASRTSGRAGETQYFGPGTRLLVL.

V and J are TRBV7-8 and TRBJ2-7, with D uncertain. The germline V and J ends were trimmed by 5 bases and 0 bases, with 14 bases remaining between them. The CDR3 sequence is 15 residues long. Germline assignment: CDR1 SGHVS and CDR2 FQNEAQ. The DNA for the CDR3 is TGTGCCAGCAGCCCTCCAGGCAAGAGCTCCTACGAGCAGTACTTC. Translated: CASSPPGKSSYEQYF.

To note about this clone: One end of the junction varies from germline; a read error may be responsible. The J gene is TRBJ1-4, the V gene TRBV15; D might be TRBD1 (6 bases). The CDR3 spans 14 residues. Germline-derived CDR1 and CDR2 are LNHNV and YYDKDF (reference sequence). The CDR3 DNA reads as TGTGCCACCAGCCGAGACAGGCTTAATGAAAAACTGTTTTTT. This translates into CATSRDRLNEKLFF. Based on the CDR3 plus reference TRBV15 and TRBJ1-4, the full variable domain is DAMVIQNPRYQVTQFGKPVTLSCSQTLNHNVMYWYQQKSSQAPKLLFHYYDKDFNNEADTPDNFQSRRPNTSFCFLDIRSPGLGDTAMYLCATSRDRLNEKLFFGSGTQLSVL.

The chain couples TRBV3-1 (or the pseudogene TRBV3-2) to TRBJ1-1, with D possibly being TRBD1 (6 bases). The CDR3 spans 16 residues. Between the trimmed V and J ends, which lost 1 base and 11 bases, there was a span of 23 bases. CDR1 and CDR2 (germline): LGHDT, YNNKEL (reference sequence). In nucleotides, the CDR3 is TGTGCCAGCAGCCAAGCGACACACAGGGCGATCAACGGGGCTTTCTTT. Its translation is CASSQATHRAINGAFF.

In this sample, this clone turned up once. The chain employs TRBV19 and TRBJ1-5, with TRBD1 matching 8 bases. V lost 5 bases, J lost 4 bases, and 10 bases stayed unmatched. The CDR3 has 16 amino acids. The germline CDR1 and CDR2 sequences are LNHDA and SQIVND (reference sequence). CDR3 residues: CASSAYYGQGNQPQHF. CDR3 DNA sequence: TGTGCCAGTAGTGCGTACTACGGACAGGGAAATCAGCCCCAGCATTTT. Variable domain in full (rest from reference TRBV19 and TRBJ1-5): DGGITQSPKYLFRKEGQNVTLSCEQNLNHDAMYWYRQDPGQGLRLIYYSQIVNDFQKGDIAEGYSVSREKKESFPLTVTSAQKNPTAFYLCASSAYYGQGNQPQHFGDGTRLSIL.

The CDR3 reads CASSLARSGTKTQYF. The CDR3 DNA sequence: TGTGCCAGCAGCTTAGCTCGTTCGGGAACGAAGACCCAGTACTTC. The V call is TRBV11-2, the J call TRBJ2-5, with a weak D call TRBD2 (5 bases). The V end was cut by 1 base, the J end by 6 bases, with 15 bases between. Germline values: CDR1 SGHAT, CDR2 FQNNGV. This CDR3 is built from 15 residues. Full variable domain (rest looked up from reference TRBV11-2 and TRBJ2-5): EAGVAQSPRYKIIEKRQSVAFWCNPISGHATLYWYQQILGQGPKLLIQFQNNGVVDDSQLPKDRFSAERLKGVDSTLKIQPAKLEDSAVYLCASSLARSGTKTQYFGPGTRLLVL.

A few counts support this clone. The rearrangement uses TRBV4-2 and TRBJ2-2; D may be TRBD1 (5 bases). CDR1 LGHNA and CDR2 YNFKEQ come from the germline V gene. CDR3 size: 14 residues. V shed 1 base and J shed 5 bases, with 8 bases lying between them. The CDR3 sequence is CASSQVGDTGELFF. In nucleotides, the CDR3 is TGTGCCAGCAGCCAAGTAGGGGATACCGGGGAGCTGTTTTTT.

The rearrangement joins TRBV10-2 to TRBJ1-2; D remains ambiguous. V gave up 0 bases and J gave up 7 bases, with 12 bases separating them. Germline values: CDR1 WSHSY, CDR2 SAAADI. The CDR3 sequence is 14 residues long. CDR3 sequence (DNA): TGCGCCAGCAGTGAGTCCGGTTTAACTATTGGCTACACCTTC. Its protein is CASSESGLTIGYTF.

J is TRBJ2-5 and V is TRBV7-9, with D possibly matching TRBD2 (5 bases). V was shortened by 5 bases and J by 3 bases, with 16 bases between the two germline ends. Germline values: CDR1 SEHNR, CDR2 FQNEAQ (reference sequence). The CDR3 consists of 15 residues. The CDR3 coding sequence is TGTGCCAGCAGCCCCAGAGGAGGAGCGGAAGAGACCCAGTACTTC. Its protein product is CASSPRGGAEETQYF.

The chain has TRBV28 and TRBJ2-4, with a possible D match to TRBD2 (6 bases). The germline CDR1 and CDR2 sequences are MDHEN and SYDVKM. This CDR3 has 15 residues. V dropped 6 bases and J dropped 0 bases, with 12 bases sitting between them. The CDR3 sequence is CASSLGGSAKNIQYF. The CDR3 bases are TGTGCCAGCAGCCTTGGGGGGTCAGCCAAAAACATTCAGTACTTC.

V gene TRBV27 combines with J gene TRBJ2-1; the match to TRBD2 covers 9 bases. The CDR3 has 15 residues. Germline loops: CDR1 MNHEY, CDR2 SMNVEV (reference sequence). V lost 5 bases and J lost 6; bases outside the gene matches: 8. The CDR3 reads CASSPLAGASNEQFF. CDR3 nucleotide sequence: TGTGCCAGCAGTCCACTAGCGGGCGCCTCCAATGAGCAGTTCTTC.

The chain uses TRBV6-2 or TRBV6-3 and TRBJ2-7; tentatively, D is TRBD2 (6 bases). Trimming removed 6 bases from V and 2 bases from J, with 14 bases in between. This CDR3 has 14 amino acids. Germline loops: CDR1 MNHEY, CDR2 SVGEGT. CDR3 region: CASRPVGGPYEQYF. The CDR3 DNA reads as TGTGCCAGCAGGCCTGTGGGGGGACCCTACGAGCAGTACTTC.

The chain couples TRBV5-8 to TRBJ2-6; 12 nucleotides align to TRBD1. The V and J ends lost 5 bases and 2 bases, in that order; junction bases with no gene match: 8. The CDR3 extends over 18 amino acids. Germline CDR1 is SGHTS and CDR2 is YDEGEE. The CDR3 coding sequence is TGTGCCAGCAGTCCGGGGGGGACAGGGGGCGCTGGGGCCAACGTCCTGACTTTC. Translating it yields CASSPGGTGGAGANVLTF.

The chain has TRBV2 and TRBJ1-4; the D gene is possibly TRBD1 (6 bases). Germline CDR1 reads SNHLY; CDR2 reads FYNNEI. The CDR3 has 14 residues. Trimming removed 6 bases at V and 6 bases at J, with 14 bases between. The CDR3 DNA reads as TGTGCCAGCAGGTTCAGGGGAGGGGATGAAAAACTGTTTTTT. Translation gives CASRFRGGDEKLFF.